The 27 T cell receptor beta chains in this list originate from one sample, sequenced in a study of post-analysis software for immune sequencing data. Study-level findings and limits: Five or six TRBV segments were significantly more frequent in patients than in controls. TRBV5-6, TRBV5-1 and TRBV20-1 were among these segments.

Unique molecular identifiers were present in the TCR beta cDNA libraries. TCRdb passed the PCR reads through MiXCR, listing each CDR3 protein once. Of 800,000 to 950,000 distinct CDR3 sequences listed, approximately 53% are singletons. No antigen has been assigned to these receptors. Specimen: blood. The receptors originated from a girl aged 5 to 17 with multiple sclerosis.

This clonotype has a handful of counts. The gene calls are TRBV29-1 and TRBJ2-3; 7 bases line up with TRBD2. The CDR3 consists of 15 residues. CDR1 SQVTM and CDR2 ANQGSEA come from the germline V gene. V lost 4 bases and J lost 0; bases outside the gene matches: 7. In DNA, the CDR3 is TGCAGCGTTGCGGGGGGATCACTTAGCACAGATACGCAGTATTTT. Its protein product is CSVAGGSLSTDTQYF.

The V and J genes are TRBV30 and TRBJ2-3; D call uncertain. The CDR3 loop spans 11 amino acids. From germline, CDR1 is GTSNPN and CDR2 SVGIG (reference sequence). V was shortened by 5 bases and J by 4 bases, with 7 bases between the two germline ends. The CDR3 reads CAWHRADTQYF. In DNA, the CDR3 is TGTGCCTGGCACCGGGCAGATACGCAGTATTTT.

This chain uses TRBV5-1 with TRBJ2-5; unclear D gene. The V and J ends lost 4 bases and 11 bases respectively, with 24 bases between them. Germline V gene sequence: CDR1 SGHRS, CDR2 YFSETQ. CDR3 length equals 15 residues. CDR3: CASSVGGLRRSEQYF. As DNA, the CDR3 is TGCGCCAGCAGCGTGGGCGGTTTGCGGCGCTCTGAGCAGTACTTC.

This clonotype came up a few times. The rearrangement links TRBV29-1 to TRBJ1-1; no definite D call. CDR1 is SQVTM and CDR2 is ANQGSEA in the germline V gene. This CDR3 contains 14 residues. V was cut by 0 bases and J by 7 bases, with 15 bases left in between. CDR3 sequence (DNA): TGCAGCGTTGAAGATCCGGGGAAGGCAGTTGAAGCTTTCTTT. This translates into CSVEDPGKAVEAFF.

This clonotype was picked up a small number of times. The genes are TRBV6-5 and TRBJ2-3; the D gene is possibly TRBD2 (7 bases). This CDR3 contains 16 residues. Germline loops: CDR1 MNHEY, CDR2 SVGAGI. Between the trimmed V and J ends, which lost 6 bases and 3 bases, there was a span of 19 bases. The CDR3 is CASSNGGPGFTDTQYF. The CDR3 bases are TGTGCCAGCAGCAACGGGGGGCCGGGGTTTACAGATACGCAGTATTTT.

This chain connects TRBV3-1 to TRBJ2-6; 13 bases line up with TRBD2. CDR1 and CDR2 (germline): LGHDT, YNNKEL (reference sequence). The CDR3 runs to 19 residues. Trimming cost V 4 bases and J 0 bases; bases outside gene matches: 6. The CDR3 is CASSPRTSGSPSGANVLTF. CDR3 coding DNA: TGTGCCAGCAGCCCCCGGACTAGCGGGAGCCCCTCTGGGGCCAACGTCCTGACTTTC.

Here the CDR3 reads CASSPKGQLISYEQYF. The CDR3 DNA reads TGTGCCAGCAGCCCGAAGGGACAGCTGATTTCCTACGAGCAGTACTTC. The chain is built from TRBV5-5 and TRBJ2-7, with 7 bases fitting TRBD1. This CDR3 is 16 amino acids long. Germline CDR1 SGHKS, CDR2 YYEKEE (reference sequence). V was pared by 4 bases and J by 1 base, with 11 bases of the junction left unmatched. Full variable domain (outside the CDR3, taken from reference TRBV5-5 and TRBJ2-7): DAGVTQSPTHLIKTRGQQVTLRCSPISGHKSVSWYQQVLGQGPQFIFQYYEKEERGRGNFPDRFSARQFPNYSSELNVNALLLGDSALYLCASSPKGQLISYEQYFGPGTRLTVT.

This clonotype appeared a few times. This chain links TRBV20-1 with TRBJ1-2; tentatively, D is TRBD1 (5 bases). The V and J ends lost 3 bases and 6 bases respectively, with 11 bases between them. CDR1 is DFQATT, CDR2 SNEGSKA, per germline (reference sequence). The length of the CDR3 is 12 residues. The CDR3 loop reads CSASPGENGYTF. In nucleotides, the CDR3 is TGCAGTGCTAGTCCGGGGGAGAATGGCTACACCTTC.

Points on this clonotype: One end of the junction varies from germline; a read error may be responsible. This chain uses TRBV10-3 with TRBJ1-1, with D uncertain. Germline loops: CDR1 ENHRY, CDR2 SYGVKD. The CDR3 is 14 amino acids. CDR3 DNA: TGTGTCATCAGTGAGTCCCGGGGGAACACTGAAGCTTTCTTT. The encoded protein is CVISESRGNTEAFF.

This clonotype was counted once. V usage is TRBV12-3 or TRBV12-4 and J usage is TRBJ2-5, with D maybe TRBD2 (6 bases). The J call may be wrong; the DNA end is better matched by TRBJ2-7. CDR3 size: 13 residues. The CDR3 region has the DNA TGTGCCAGCAGCCCGCGGGAAATCTACGAGCAGTACTTC. Its translation is CASSPREIYEQYF.

The V gene is TRBV2, the J gene TRBJ2-5; TRBD2 aligns across 9 bases. J was trimmed by 7 bases and V by 6 bases; bases with no gene match: 9. This CDR3 contains 14 residues. In germline, CDR1 is SNHLY, CDR2 FYNNEI. The CDR3 nucleotides read TGTGCCAGCAGGGACGTTACAGCGGGAGGGACCCAGTACTTC. This encodes CASRDVTAGGTQYF.

A single count supports this clonotype. V and J are TRBV10-3 and TRBJ2-3; maybe TRBD1 (6 bases). Trimming pared 6 bases from V and 6 bases from J, leaving 16 bases between. The CDR3 spans 14 residues. The germline CDR1 and CDR2 sequences are ENHRY and SYGVKD. The CDR3 sequence is CAISRDKSADTQYF. The CDR3 bases are TGTGCCATCAGCCGGGACAAGAGCGCGGATACGCAGTATTTT.

This chain connects TRBV20-1 to TRBJ1-2; no definite D call. Germline V CDR1 and CDR2: DFQATT, SNEGSKA (reference sequence). The CDR3 runs 14 residues. Trimming cost V 0 bases and J 8 bases, with 16 bases left between them. The CDR3 DNA reads as TGCAGTGCTAGAGACCGGACGGCTACGAAGGGCTACACCTTC. As protein: CSARDRTATKGYTF.

This clonotype was seen just once. The chain uses TRBV12-3 or TRBV12-4 and TRBJ2-1, with 9 bases fitting TRBD1. V lost 6 bases, J lost 4 bases, and 7 bases stayed unmatched. The CDR3 spans 15 residues. CDR3 bases: TGTGCCAGCAGGCCCGGGACAGGGATGTACAATGAGCAGTTCTTC. The encoded protein is CASRPGTGMYNEQFF.

This chain links TRBV5-5 with TRBJ2-5; 9 bases are shared with TRBD1. Germline loops: CDR1 SGHKS, CDR2 YYEKEE (reference sequence). V shed 0 bases, J shed 11 bases, and the junction held 5 bases outside the gene matches. This CDR3 spans 13 amino acids. The CDR3 here is CASSLGDRVKQYF. CDR3 DNA: TGTGCCAGCAGCTTGGGGGACAGGGTGAAGCAGTACTTC. The entire variable domain, with the rest obtained from reference TRBV5-5 and TRBJ2-5, is as follows: DAGVTQSPTHLIKTRGQQVTLRCSPISGHKSVSWYQQVLGQGPQFIFQYYEKEERGRGNFPDRFSARQFPNYSSELNVNALLLGDSALYLCASSLGDRVKQYFGPGTRLLVL.

The J gene is TRBJ2-5, the V gene TRBV15; a weak D match, TRBD1 (5 bases). CDR3 length: 14 amino acids. V was trimmed by 1 base and J by 1 base, leaving 7 bases between them. CDR1 and CDR2 (germline): LNHNV, YYDKDF (reference sequence). The CDR3 reads CATSRAGPQETQYF. For the CDR3, the DNA is TGTGCCACCAGCAGAGCAGGGCCCCAAGAGACCCAGTACTTC.

The rearrangement uses TRBV29-1 and TRBJ2-5; TRBD2 agrees at 7 bases. The CDR3 runs 13 residues. Germline-derived CDR1 and CDR2 are SQVTM and ANQGSEA. With 3 bases clipped from V and 5 bases from J, the junction kept 6 bases outside the gene matches. The CDR3 spells CSVDMTSRETQYF. CDR3 in DNA: TGCAGCGTTGACATGACTAGCCGGGAGACCCAGTACTTC.

The chain carries TRBV12-3 or TRBV12-4 and TRBJ2-4, with D perhaps TRBD1 (5 bases). Trimming stripped 6 bases from V and 6 bases from J, with 12 bases between. CDR3 length: 13 residues. CDR3: CASSPSDRNIQYF. The CDR3 DNA follows: TGTGCCAGCAGCCCCTCCGACAGAAACATTCAGTACTTC.

V and J are TRBV7-3 and TRBJ2-1; 8 bases map to TRBD2. Per germline, CDR1 SGHTA and CDR2 FQGTGA. Losses at the gene ends were 2 bases for V and 6 bases for J; bases not matched to a gene: 6. The CDR3 contains 15 residues. CDR3 nucleotide sequence: TGTGCCAGCAGCTTATCCAGCGGGAGTCCCAATGAGCAGTTCTTC. It codes for CASSLSSGSPNEQFF.

This clonotype has a handful of counts. This sequence joins TRBV4-1 and TRBJ2-7, with a weak D call TRBD1 (6 bases). CDR3 length: 13 residues. Germline-derived CDR1 and CDR2 are MGHRA and YSYEKL. The ends were cut back, 6 bases at V and 0 bases at J, with 9 bases in the middle. The DNA for the CDR3 is TGCGCCAGCAGGAGCAGGGGCTCCTACGAGCAGTACTTC. Translation: CASRSRGSYEQYF.

V gene TRBV14 combines with J gene TRBJ2-7; the D is unclear. Germline CDR1 reads SGHDN; CDR2 reads FVKESK. CDR3 length equals 11 residues. V was cut by 3 bases and J by 6 bases, with 6 bases left in between. CDR3 amino acids: CASSHWAEQYF. The CDR3 DNA follows: TGTGCCAGCAGCCATTGGGCCGAGCAGTACTTC.

This clonotype was found once. The rearrangement joins TRBV6-4 to TRBJ2-7; perhaps D is TRBD1 or TRBD2 (6 bases each). The DNA end lines up better with TRBJ2-5; the J call may be wrong. Germline CDR1 is MRHNA and CDR2 is SNTAGT. The CDR3 runs 13 residues. The CDR3 DNA sequence: TGTGCCAGCAGTGAAGGAGGGGGAGAGACCCAGTACTTC. Translating gives CASSEGGGETQYF.

The chain recombines TRBV5-1 with TRBJ2-5; TRBD1 is a possible D gene (6 bases). The V and J ends lost 3 bases and 3 bases respectively, with 18 bases between them. The germline V gene encodes CDR1 SGHRS and CDR2 YFSETQ. The CDR3 loop spans 16 amino acids. This CDR3 reads CASSSGTGTIKETQYF. The CDR3 coding sequence is TGCGCCAGCAGCTCGGGGACCGGGACAATAAAAGAGACCCAGTACTTC.

The chain is built from TRBV20-1 and TRBJ2-1; D is perhaps TRBD2 (6 bases). The germline V gene encodes CDR1 DFQATT and CDR2 SNEGSKA (reference sequence). The CDR3 totals 13 residues. V lost 7 bases, J lost 5 bases, and 15 bases lay in between. The CDR3 loop is CSVPVGGHNEQFF. CDR3 in DNA: TGCAGTGTCCCGGTCGGGGGACACAATGAGCAGTTCTTC.

The chain couples TRBV6-6 to TRBJ1-6; D ambiguous. This CDR3 has 13 residues. The germline V gene has CDR1 MNHNY and CDR2 SVGAGI (reference sequence). The V gene lost 5 bases and the J gene lost 4 bases, with 6 bases spanning the gap. The CDR3 region has the DNA TGTGCCAGCAGTGATGGGTATAATTCACCCCTCCACTTT. This encodes CASSDGYNSPLHF.

This clonotype has more than one count but fewer than ten. The chain couples TRBV7-8 to TRBJ1-1; no clear D gene. Trimming pared 2 bases from V and 8 bases from J, leaving 15 bases between. Germline V gene lookup returns CDR1 SGHVS and CDR2 FQNEAQ. The CDR3 has 14 residues. Here the CDR3 DNA reads TGTGCCAGCAGCTTATCGGATGCCGAGACAGAAGCTTTCTTT. Protein product: CASSLSDAETEAFF.

This clonotype appeared a few times. Here the CDR3 DNA reads TGTGCCAGCAGCCCACACGGGACTCTGTCACCCCTCCACTTT. Protein sequence: CASSPHGTLSPLHF. The chain uses TRBV12-3 or TRBV12-4 and TRBJ1-6; D possibly corresponds to TRBD1 (5 bases). The germline V and J ends were trimmed by 6 bases and 10 bases, with 16 bases remaining between them. The CDR3 is 14 residues long.